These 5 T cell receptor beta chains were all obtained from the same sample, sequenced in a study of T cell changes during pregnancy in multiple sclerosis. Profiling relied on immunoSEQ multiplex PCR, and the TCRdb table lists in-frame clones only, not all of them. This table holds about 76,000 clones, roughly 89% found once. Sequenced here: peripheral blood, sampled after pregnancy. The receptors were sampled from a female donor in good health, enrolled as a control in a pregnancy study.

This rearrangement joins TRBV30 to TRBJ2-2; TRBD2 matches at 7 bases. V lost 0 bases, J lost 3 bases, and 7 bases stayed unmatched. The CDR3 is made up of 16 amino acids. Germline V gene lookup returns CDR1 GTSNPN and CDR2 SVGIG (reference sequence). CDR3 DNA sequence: TGTGCCTGGAGTGTAAGGGGACTATTAGACACCGGGGAGCTGTTTTTT. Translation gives CAWSVRGLLDTGELFF. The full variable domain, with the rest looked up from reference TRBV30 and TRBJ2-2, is SQTIHQWPATLVQPVGSPLSLECTVEGTSNPNLYWYRQAAGRGLQLLFYSVGIGQISSEVPQNLSASRPQDRQFILSSKKLLLSDSGFYLCAWSVRGLLDTGELFFGEGSRLTVL.

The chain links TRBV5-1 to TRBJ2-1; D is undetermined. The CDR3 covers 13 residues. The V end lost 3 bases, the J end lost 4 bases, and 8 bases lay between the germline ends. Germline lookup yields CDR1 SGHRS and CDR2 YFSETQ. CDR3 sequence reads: CASSSPGYNEQFF. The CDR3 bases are TGCGCCAGCAGCTCCCCGGGTTACAATGAGCAGTTCTTC. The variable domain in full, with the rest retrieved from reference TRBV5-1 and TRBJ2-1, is KAGVTQTPRYLIKTRGQQVTLSCSPISGHRSVSWYQQTPGQGLQFLFEYFSETQRNKGNFPGRFSGRQFSNSRSEMNVSTLELGDSALYLCASSSPGYNEQFFGPGTRLTVL.

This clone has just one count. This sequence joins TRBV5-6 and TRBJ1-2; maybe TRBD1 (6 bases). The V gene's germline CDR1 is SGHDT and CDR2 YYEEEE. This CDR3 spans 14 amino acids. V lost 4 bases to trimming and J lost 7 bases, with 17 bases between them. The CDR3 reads CASSPGQPRLGYTF. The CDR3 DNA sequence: TGTGCCAGCAGCCCCGGACAGCCCCGCCTTGGCTACACCTTC. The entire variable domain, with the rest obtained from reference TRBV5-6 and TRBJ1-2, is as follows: DAGVTQSPTHLIKTRGQQVTLRCSPKSGHDTVSWYQQALGQGPQFIFQYYEEEERQRGNFPDRFSGHQFPNYSSELNVNALLLGDSALYLCASSPGQPRLGYTFGSGTRLTVV.

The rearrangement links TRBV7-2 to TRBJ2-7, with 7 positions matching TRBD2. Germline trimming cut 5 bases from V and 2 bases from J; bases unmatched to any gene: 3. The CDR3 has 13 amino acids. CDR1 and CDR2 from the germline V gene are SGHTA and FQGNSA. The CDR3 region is CASSRTRTYEQYF. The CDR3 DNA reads TGTGCCAGCAGCCGGACTAGAACCTACGAGCAGTACTTC.

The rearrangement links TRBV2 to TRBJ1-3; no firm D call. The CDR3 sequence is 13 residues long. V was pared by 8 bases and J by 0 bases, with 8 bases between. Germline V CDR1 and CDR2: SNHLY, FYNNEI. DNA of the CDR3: TGTGCCAGCGGAGTGAGCTCTGGAAACACCATATATTTT. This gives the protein CASGVSSGNTIYF.